These T cell receptor beta chains were read from a single sample in a study of blood T cell repertoires in COVID-19. Some clones are missing from TCRdb's copy, which holds only in-frame ones; the method was immunoSEQ multiplex PCR. The sample has 200,000 to 250,000 clones; roughly 94% are singletons. Sequencing input: peripheral blood. The receptors stem from a man aged 25-40 years with acute or convalescent COVID-19. CDR3s include the opening cysteine and the closing phenylalanine or tryptophan. A D gene is named only where the DNA matches it firmly. A row's size may be missing; if present it is once, few, many or a size class.

d_call: TRBD1
clone_size: NA
j_call: TRBJ1-5
v_call: TRBV24-1
cdr3_nt: TGTGCCACCAGTGCAACAGGGGGGAGCAATCAGCCCCAGCATTTT
cdr3_aa: CATSATGGSNQPQHF

d_call: TRBD2
clone_size: NA
j_call: TRBJ2-7
v_call: TRBV6-2/TRBV6-3
cdr3_nt: TGTGCCAGCAGTTACGGAAGGACTAGCGGGGGCTACGAGCAGTACTTC
cdr3_aa: CASSYGRTSGGYEQYF

d_call: TRBD1
clone_size: NA
j_call: TRBJ1-2
v_call: TRBV19
cdr3_nt: TGTGCCAGTAGTATGTCGGGACAGGGGAACTATGGCTACACCTTC
cdr3_aa: CASSMSGQGNYGYTF

d_call: NA
clone_size: NA
j_call: TRBJ1-2
v_call: TRBV5-4
cdr3_nt: TGTGCCAGCCGCGGTGCTAACTATGGCTACACCTTC
cdr3_aa: CASRGANYGYTF

d_call: NA
clone_size: NA
j_call: TRBJ2-7
v_call: TRBV5-1
cdr3_nt: TGCGCCAGCAGCTTGGGGGGGCCGAATAACCACGAGCAGTACTTC
cdr3_aa: CASSLGGPNNHEQYF

d_call: NA
clone_size: NA
j_call: TRBJ2-7
v_call: TRBV27
cdr3_nt: TGTGCCAGCAGTTACCGGAGGAGCTCCTACGAGCAGTACTTC
cdr3_aa: CASSYRRSSYEQYF

d_call: TRBD1
clone_size: NA
j_call: TRBJ1-6
v_call: TRBV6-6
cdr3_nt: TGTGCCAGCAGTCCGGACAGGGTAACCCTCCACTTT
cdr3_aa: CASSPDRVTLHF

d_call: NA
clone_size: NA
j_call: TRBJ2-1
v_call: TRBV5-1
cdr3_nt: TGCGCCAGCAGCTTGGCTAGGGGTGATGAGCAGTTCTTC
cdr3_aa: CASSLARGDEQFF

d_call: TRBD2
clone_size: NA
j_call: TRBJ2-6
v_call: TRBV9
cdr3_nt: TGTGCCAGCAGCGTCGATAGCGGGCCCTATGGCGTCCTGACTTTC
cdr3_aa: CASSVDSGPYGVLTF

d_call: NA
clone_size: NA
j_call: TRBJ2-6
v_call: TRBV9
cdr3_nt: TGTGCCAGCAGCGCGCAACTAGTCCCCGGGGCCAACGTCCTGACTTTC
cdr3_aa: CASSAQLVPGANVLTF

d_call: TRBD1
clone_size: NA
j_call: TRBJ2-7
v_call: TRBV5-8
cdr3_nt: TGTGCCAGCAGCTTTTCGGGACAGGGTGTCTACGAGCAGTACTTC
cdr3_aa: CASSFSGQGVYEQYF

d_call: NA
clone_size: NA
j_call: TRBJ2-2
v_call: TRBV7-8
cdr3_nt: TGTGCCAGCAGCTTAGGTGGCGGGAATATTCCCGGGGAGCTGTTTTTT
cdr3_aa: CASSLGGGNIPGELFF

d_call: TRBD2
clone_size: NA
j_call: TRBJ2-2
v_call: TRBV4-1
cdr3_nt: TGCGCCAGCAGCTTGGCGGCGGGAGGGCCCTCCGGGGAGCTGTTTTTT
cdr3_aa: CASSLAAGGPSGELFF

d_call: NA
clone_size: NA
j_call: TRBJ2-7
v_call: TRBV7-9
cdr3_nt: TGTGCCAGCAGCTTTTCTAGCTCCTACGAGCAGTACTTC
cdr3_aa: CASSFSSSYEQYF

d_call: NA
clone_size: NA
j_call: TRBJ2-7
v_call: TRBV10-3
cdr3_nt: TGTGCCATCAGTGGGGGGCGGGAGTCCTACGAGCAGTACTTC
cdr3_aa: CAISGGRESYEQYF

d_call: TRBD1
clone_size: once
j_call: TRBJ2-7
v_call: TRBV7-7
cdr3_nt: TGTGCTAGCAGCCTCGGACAGGGGGGCTACGAGCAGTACTTC
cdr3_aa: CASSLGQGGYEQYF

d_call: TRBD2
clone_size: NA
j_call: TRBJ2-2
v_call: TRBV19
cdr3_nt: TGTGCCAGTAGTATAGATAGTCGGGGGGCGAACACCGGGGAGCTGTTTTTT
cdr3_aa: CASSIDSRGANTGELFF

d_call: NA
clone_size: NA
j_call: TRBJ1-2
v_call: TRBV12-3/TRBV12-4
cdr3_nt: TGTGCCAGCAGCGCCGCGTGGAACTATGGCTACACCTTC
cdr3_aa: CASSAAWNYGYTF

d_call: NA
clone_size: NA
j_call: TRBJ1-1
v_call: TRBV6-5
cdr3_nt: TGTGCCAGCAGTTACTTAGGACAGCCTTTATTCAAAGCTTTCTTT
cdr3_aa: CASSYLGQPLFKAFF

d_call: TRBD1
clone_size: NA
j_call: TRBJ1-1
v_call: TRBV9
cdr3_nt: TGTGCCAGCACCCCTCAGTTCGACAGGGTAGTGGCTGAAGCTTTCTTT
cdr3_aa: CASTPQFDRVVAEAFF

d_call: TRBD1
clone_size: NA
j_call: TRBJ2-2
v_call: TRBV4-2
cdr3_nt: TGTGCCAGCAGTCGATCTCGGACAGGGCGGTGGTACACCGGGGAGCTGTTTTTT
cdr3_aa: CASSRSRTGRWYTGELFF

d_call: NA
clone_size: NA
j_call: TRBJ2-1
v_call: TRBV5-1
cdr3_nt: TGCGCCAGCAGCTTAGGACAGACTAAGACCGGCGAGCAGTTCTTC
cdr3_aa: CASSLGQTKTGEQFF

d_call: NA
clone_size: NA
j_call: TRBJ2-7
v_call: TRBV24-1
cdr3_nt: TGTGCCACCAGTGTTCCAGGCTCCTACGAGCAGTACTTC
cdr3_aa: CATSVPGSYEQYF

d_call: NA
clone_size: NA
j_call: TRBJ2-5
v_call: TRBV15
cdr3_nt: TGTGCCACCAGCAGAGCCAGATCCGGCGGGCAAGAGACCCAGTACTTC
cdr3_aa: CATSRARSGGQETQYF

d_call: TRBD2
clone_size: NA
j_call: TRBJ2-7
v_call: TRBV5-5
cdr3_nt: TGTGCCAGCAGCTTCGTTAGCGGGAGCCGAGGCGAGCAGTACTTC
cdr3_aa: CASSFVSGSRGEQYF

d_call: TRBD1
clone_size: NA
j_call: TRBJ1-1
v_call: TRBV6-5
cdr3_nt: TGTGCCAGCAGGCAGACGCAGGGGGGGAACACTGAAGCTTTCTTT
cdr3_aa: CASRQTQGGNTEAFF

d_call: TRBD2
clone_size: NA
j_call: TRBJ2-2
v_call: TRBV28
cdr3_nt: TGTGCCACTAGGGAGGGGACCGGGGAGCTGTTTTTT
cdr3_aa: CATREGTGELFF

d_call: NA
clone_size: once
j_call: TRBJ2-1
v_call: TRBV5-1
cdr3_nt: TGCGCCAGCAGCTTGGATGCTGGAGCGCAGTTCTTC
cdr3_aa: CASSLDAGAQFF

d_call: NA
clone_size: NA
j_call: TRBJ1-4
v_call: TRBV5-4
cdr3_nt: TGTGCCAGCAGCTTCTCTTTTGGTTCGGGAGCCACCCCTCGACAAAAACTGTTTTTT
cdr3_aa: CASSFSFGSGATPRQKLFF

d_call: NA
clone_size: NA
j_call: TRBJ2-7
v_call: TRBV2
cdr3_nt: TGTGCCAGCAGTGAAGACGACGACAGGTCGGGCTACGAGCAGTACTTC
cdr3_aa: CASSEDDDRSGYEQYF

d_call: NA
clone_size: NA
j_call: TRBJ1-1
v_call: TRBV28
cdr3_nt: TGTGCCAGCAGTTCTGCCTACAGGACTGAAGCTTTCTTT
cdr3_aa: CASSSAYRTEAFF

d_call: NA
clone_size: NA
j_call: TRBJ2-7
v_call: TRBV3-1/TRBV3-2
cdr3_nt: TGTGCCAGCAGCCAAGGTCAGGGGTCCTACGAGCAGTACTTC
cdr3_aa: CASSQGQGSYEQYF

d_call: NA
clone_size: NA
j_call: TRBJ2-7
v_call: TRBV4-1
cdr3_nt: TGCGCCAGCAGTCAGCGAGTAGCGGCTACTCACTACGAGCAGTACTTC
cdr3_aa: CASSQRVAATHYEQYF

d_call: NA
clone_size: NA
j_call: TRBJ1-5
v_call: TRBV6-5
cdr3_nt: TGTGCCAGCAGTCCTATGAGGGGGTGGCAGCCCCAGCATTTT
cdr3_aa: CASSPMRGWQPQHF

d_call: NA
clone_size: NA
j_call: TRBJ2-3
v_call: TRBV11-1
cdr3_nt: TGTGCCAGCAGCTTTGGCGGGGTGGATACGCAGTATTTT
cdr3_aa: CASSFGGVDTQYF

d_call: NA
clone_size: NA
j_call: TRBJ2-1
v_call: TRBV6-5
cdr3_nt: TGTGCCAGCAGTTACTCGCGCCCCAGTTTCAGGAATGAGCAGTTCTTC
cdr3_aa: CASSYSRPSFRNEQFF

d_call: NA
clone_size: NA
j_call: TRBJ2-7
v_call: TRBV7-9
cdr3_nt: TGTGCCAGCAGCCCGAACCTCAGGGAATCGAGCTCCTACGAGCAGTACTTC
cdr3_aa: CASSPNLRESSSYEQYF

d_call: NA
clone_size: NA
j_call: TRBJ2-3
v_call: TRBV28
cdr3_nt: TGTGCCAGCAGGACCGGGGGTAAGGATACGCAGTATTTT
cdr3_aa: CASRTGGKDTQYF

d_call: NA
clone_size: NA
j_call: TRBJ2-3
v_call: TRBV14
cdr3_nt: TGTGCCAGCAGCTATGTAGGTCTTAGCAGAGATACGCAGTATTTT
cdr3_aa: CASSYVGLSRDTQYF

d_call: TRBD1
clone_size: NA
j_call: TRBJ1-2
v_call: TRBV7-9
cdr3_nt: TGTGCCAGCAGCTCGGGACAGGCGGGCTACACCTTC
cdr3_aa: CASSSGQAGYTF

d_call: NA
clone_size: NA
j_call: TRBJ2-5
v_call: TRBV28
cdr3_nt: TGTGCCAGCGTGGCGGGACTGGGGACCCAGTACTTC
cdr3_aa: CASVAGLGTQYF

d_call: TRBD2
clone_size: NA
j_call: TRBJ2-3
v_call: TRBV2
cdr3_nt: TGTGCCAGCATTATGGGGGGGATCGCAGATACGCAGTATTTT
cdr3_aa: CASIMGGIADTQYF

d_call: NA
clone_size: NA
j_call: TRBJ1-1
v_call: TRBV2
cdr3_nt: TGTGCCAGCAGTGGTCAGGCTATTGAAGCTTTCTTT
cdr3_aa: CASSGQAIEAFF

d_call: NA
clone_size: NA
j_call: TRBJ2-1
v_call: TRBV19
cdr3_nt: TGTGCCAGTAGCCTGACACCGTACAATGAGCAGTTCTTC
cdr3_aa: CASSLTPYNEQFF

d_call: NA
clone_size: NA
j_call: TRBJ2-5
v_call: TRBV11-1
cdr3_nt: TGTGCCAGCAGCTTAGATATGGGGCAGGAGACCCAGTACTTC
cdr3_aa: CASSLDMGQETQYF

d_call: TRBD1
clone_size: NA
j_call: TRBJ1-6
v_call: TRBV19
cdr3_nt: TGTGCCAGTACTGGGACAGGGTTTTCACCCCTCCACTTT
cdr3_aa: CASTGTGFSPLHF

d_call: TRBD1
clone_size: NA
j_call: TRBJ1-5
v_call: TRBV28
cdr3_nt: TGTGCCAGCAGTCCACAGGGGGCGCGATTATCGGCCCAGCATTTT
cdr3_aa: CASSPQGARLSAQHF

d_call: TRBD1
clone_size: NA
j_call: TRBJ1-6
v_call: TRBV5-1
cdr3_nt: TGCGCCAGCAGCTCAACAGTCCGGGACAGTAATTCACCCCTCCACTTT
cdr3_aa: CASSSTVRDSNSPLHF

d_call: NA
clone_size: NA
j_call: TRBJ2-5
v_call: TRBV21-1
cdr3_nt: TGTGCCAGCAGCAGGGGCAGACACCAAGAGACCCAGTACTTC
cdr3_aa: CASSRGRHQETQYF

d_call: TRBD2
clone_size: NA
j_call: TRBJ2-7
v_call: TRBV11-2
cdr3_nt: TGTGCCAGCAGCCGGCTAGTCCTAGCGGGGTACGAGCAGTACTTC
cdr3_aa: CASSRLVLAGYEQYF

d_call: NA
clone_size: few
j_call: TRBJ1-6
v_call: TRBV28
cdr3_nt: TGTGCCAGCAGTTTAGGGGGGGCTCGCAATTCACCCCTCCACTTT
cdr3_aa: CASSLGGARNSPLHF

d_call: TRBD1
clone_size: NA
j_call: TRBJ1-2
v_call: TRBV14
cdr3_nt: TGTGCCAGCAGCCCGCGCCGCCGAGGGACAGGGCTACCCTATGGCTACACCTTC
cdr3_aa: CASSPRRRGTGLPYGYTF

d_call: TRBD1
clone_size: NA
j_call: TRBJ2-3
v_call: TRBV5-1
cdr3_nt: TGCGCCAGCAGCTCTGGGGGGACAGGGAACACAGATACGCAGTATTTT
cdr3_aa: CASSSGGTGNTDTQYF

d_call: TRBD2
clone_size: NA
j_call: TRBJ2-3
v_call: TRBV3-1/TRBV3-2
cdr3_nt: TGTGCCAGCAGCCGACTAGGACTAGAGGCAGATACGCAGTATTTT
cdr3_aa: CASSRLGLEADTQYF

d_call: NA
clone_size: once
j_call: TRBJ2-1
v_call: TRBV19
cdr3_nt: TGTGCCAGTCGACCTGACAATCTTCACTCCTACAATGAGCAGTTCTTC
cdr3_aa: CASRPDNLHSYNEQFF

d_call: NA
clone_size: NA
j_call: TRBJ1-2
v_call: TRBV27
cdr3_nt: TGTGCCAGCACTCCCGCAGGGGTCGACTATGGCTACACCTTC
cdr3_aa: CASTPAGVDYGYTF

d_call: TRBD1
clone_size: NA
j_call: TRBJ1-5
v_call: TRBV9
cdr3_nt: TGTGCCAGCAGCCCAGGACAGGGGGCCATTAATCAGCCCCAGCATTTT
cdr3_aa: CASSPGQGAINQPQHF

d_call: NA
clone_size: NA
j_call: TRBJ1-1
v_call: TRBV3-1/TRBV3-2
cdr3_nt: TGTGCCAGCAGCCAAGTTTTCAGGGGTGGAAACACTGAAGCTTTCTTT
cdr3_aa: CASSQVFRGGNTEAFF

d_call: NA
clone_size: few
j_call: TRBJ1-3
v_call: TRBV9
cdr3_nt: TGTGCCGCAGCCCCCGGGGAAAGTGGAAACACCATATATTTT
cdr3_aa: CAAAPGESGNTIYF